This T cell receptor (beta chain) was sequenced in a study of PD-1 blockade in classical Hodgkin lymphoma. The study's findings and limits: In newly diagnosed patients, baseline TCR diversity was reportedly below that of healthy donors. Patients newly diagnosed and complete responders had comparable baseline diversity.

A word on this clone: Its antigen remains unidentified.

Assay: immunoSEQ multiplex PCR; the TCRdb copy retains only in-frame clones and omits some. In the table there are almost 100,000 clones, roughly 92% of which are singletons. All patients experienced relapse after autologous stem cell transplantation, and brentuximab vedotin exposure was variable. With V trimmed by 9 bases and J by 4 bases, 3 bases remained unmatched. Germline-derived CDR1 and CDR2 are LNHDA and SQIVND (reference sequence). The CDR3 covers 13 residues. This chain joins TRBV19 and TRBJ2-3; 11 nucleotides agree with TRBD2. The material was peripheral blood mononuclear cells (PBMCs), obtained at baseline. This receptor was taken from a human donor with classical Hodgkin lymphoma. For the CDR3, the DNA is TGTGCCAGCGGACTAGCGGGCGCAGATACGCAGTATTTT. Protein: CASGLAGADTQYF.